A selection of T cell receptor beta chains follows, all from one sample in a study of blood T cell repertoires in COVID-19. This table comes from immunoSEQ multiplex PCR, and its TCRdb copy is limited to in-frame clones, with some not included. The sample holds 250,000 to 300,000 clones, 70% to 90% seen once. The sequencing sample was made of PBMCs or T cells enriched from blood (not recorded which). These receptors were collected from a woman aged 45-60 years who had recovered from COVID-19. CDR3s include the opening cysteine and the closing phenylalanine or tryptophan. The order of the fields is J gene, D gene, V gene, clone size, CDR3 DNA, CDR3 protein. D genes are given only for firm matches. Rows give clone size only sometimes, using once, few, many, or a class for an expanded clone.

>TRBJ1-5|-|TRBV5-1|-
TGCGCCAGCAGCTTAGGGGGTGGCAATCAGCCCCAGCATTTT
CASSLGGGNQPQHF
>TRBJ2-1|-|TRBV7-8|-
TGTGCCAGCAGCTTAACAGGGAGAATCTCCTACAATGAGCAGTTCTTC
CASSLTGRISYNEQFF
>TRBJ2-7|TRBD2|TRBV5-6|few
TGTGCCAGCAGCAATAATCTAGCGGGAGGCTCCTACGAGCAGTACTTC
CASSNNLAGGSYEQYF
>TRBJ1-1|TRBD1|TRBV27|once
TGTGCCAGCATTAGATATGGACAGGGCCAATTTGAAGCTTTCTTT
CASIRYGQGQFEAFF
>TRBJ1-6|TRBD1|TRBV7-9|-
TGTGCCAGCAGCTTAGAACAGGGGGTGAGGAATTCACCCCTCCACTTT
CASSLEQGVRNSPLHF
>TRBJ2-2|-|TRBV27|-
TGTGCCAGAGATCCGAATTGGGGGGAAAACTCGAACACCGGGGAGCTGTTTTTT
CARDPNWGENSNTGELFF
>TRBJ1-1|-|TRBV5-1|-
TGCGCCAGCAGCTTGGAGGTGGGGGCTTGGACTGAAGCTTTCTTT
CASSLEVGAWTEAFF
>TRBJ2-3|TRBD1|TRBV29-1|-
TGCAGCGGAGTCCAAGGGACAGTGGCGCAGTATTTT
CSGVQGTVAQYF
>TRBJ2-1|TRBD1|TRBV2|-
TGTGCCAGCAGACACAGGGGTAGCAATGAGCAGTTCTTC
CASRHRGSNEQFF
>TRBJ2-7|TRBD2|TRBV9|-
TGTGCCAGCAGCCCCGGGACTAGTCTCTACGAGCAGTACTTC
CASSPGTSLYEQYF
>TRBJ2-1|TRBD2|TRBV7-9|once
TGTGCCAGCAGCCCTAGCGGGGGGGGATACAATGAGCAGTTCTTC
CASSPSGGGYNEQFF
>TRBJ1-4|-|TRBV12-5|-
TGTGCTAGTGGTTTGGTACGAGCCCGCCAGGCAACTAATGAAAAACTGTTTTTT
CASGLVRARQATNEKLFF
>TRBJ1-1|TRBD1|TRBV11-3|-
TGTGCCAGCAGCCCTACAGGGGAAAGTGCTGAAGCTTTCTTT
CASSPTGESAEAFF
>TRBJ1-3|TRBD1|TRBV7-9|-
TGTGCCAGCAGCCAATTAAAGAGCGCCGGGACAGGGGGAAACACCATATATTTT
CASSQLKSAGTGGNTIYF
>TRBJ2-5|-|TRBV18|-
TGTGCCAGCTCACCACCCTCCCAAGAGACCCAGTACTTC
CASSPPSQETQYF
>TRBJ2-7|-|TRBV28|-
TGTGCCAGCAGTTCTCTACCGAACCACGAGCAGTACTTC
CASSSLPNHEQYF
>TRBJ2-4|-|TRBV4-1|-
TGCGCCAGCAGCCGTAGACAGTTAGCCAAAAACATTCAGTACTTC
CASSRRQLAKNIQYF
>TRBJ1-1|-|TRBV5-1|-
TGCGCCAGCAGCTTACGGGGTTCCACTGAAGCTTTCTTT
CASSLRGSTEAFF
>TRBJ2-2|TRBD2|TRBV10-3|-
TGTGCCACCGGGGGGGTCACCGGGGAGCTGTTTTTT
CATGGVTGELFF
>TRBJ1-2|-|TRBV6-1|once
TGTGCCAGCAGTGAAGCGCTTGGAGACTATGGCTACACCTTC
CASSEALGDYGYTF
>TRBJ2-7|TRBD1|TRBV5-5|-
TGTGCCAGCAGCGCGGACAGGGAGTACGAGCAGTACTTC
CASSADREYEQYF
>TRBJ2-3|-|TRBV15|-
TGTGCCACCAGCAGGGCCGGGATCGCAGATACGCAGTATTTT
CATSRAGIADTQYF
>TRBJ2-5|TRBD2|TRBV5-6|-
TGTGCCAGCAGCTACCGACTAGCGATGAACCAAGAGACCCAGTACTTC
CASSYRLAMNQETQYF
>TRBJ2-7|-|TRBV6-1|-
TGTGCCAGCAGTGAAAGAGGCGGAGCCCTCTCCTACGAGCAGTACTTC
CASSERGGALSYEQYF
>TRBJ2-2|-|TRBV19|-
TGTGCCAGTAGTATGGACAGGGAGGGCACCGGGGAGCTGTTTTTT
CASSMDREGTGELFF
>TRBJ1-6|TRBD1|TRBV27|-
TGTGCCAGCAGTTATTCGAGACAGGGGGTTTCACCCCTCCACTTT
CASSYSRQGVSPLHF
>TRBJ2-3|TRBD2|TRBV6-5|-
TGTGCCAGCCGGGACGCGGGAGGGCACCCAGATACGCAGTATTTT
CASRDAGGHPDTQYF
>TRBJ2-6|-|TRBV5-6|-
TGTGCCAGCAGCTTGGGAGGGTTCGGGGCCAACGTCCTGACTTTC
CASSLGGFGANVLTF
>TRBJ2-2|-|TRBV9|-
TGTGCCAGCATGGGCAGTCCGAACACCGGGGAGCTGTTTTTT
CASMGSPNTGELFF
>TRBJ2-1|TRBD2|TRBV28|once
TGTGCCAGCAGTCCCGCCTCTAGCGGGAGTGGATATGAGCAGTTCTTC
CASSPASSGSGYEQFF
>TRBJ2-1|TRBD1|TRBV7-7|-
TGTGCTAGCAGCCTTCAGGCGGGACAGGGGCTTTTCGAGCAGTTCTTC
CASSLQAGQGLFEQFF
>TRBJ1-6|TRBD1|TRBV25-1|once
TGTGCCAGCAGTGACCCAGGACAGGGGGCTGGATCACCCCTCCACTTT
CASSDPGQGAGSPLHF
>TRBJ1-1|-|TRBV9|few
TGTGCCAGCAGCCGGGCAGGGGTGAACACTGAAGCTTTCTTT
CASSRAGVNTEAFF
>TRBJ2-1|-|TRBV24-1|-
TGTGCCACCAGTGATGGTCCCCCGGGAACTGAGCAGTTCTTC
CATSDGPPGTEQFF
>TRBJ1-1|-|TRBV11-2|-
TGTGCCAGCAGCCCCCGTGGAGGGATGGGCACTGAAGCTTTCTTT
CASSPRGGMGTEAFF
>TRBJ1-4|-|TRBV28|-
TGTGCCAGCAGCAATAGCAGGGGAAGGGGTGAAAAACTGTTTTTT
CASSNSRGRGEKLFF
>TRBJ1-2|-|TRBV7-2|-
TGTGCCAGCAGCTCCCAGGCCCTATATGGCTACACCTTC
CASSSQALYGYTF
>TRBJ2-1|TRBD2|TRBV2|-
TGTGCCAGCAGAAAAAGCGGGGGTTCCCCCTACAATGAGCAGTTCTTC
CASRKSGGSPYNEQFF
>TRBJ2-1|-|TRBV29-1|-
TGCAGCGTTGGACAATTTGGGGGGGCTGAGCAGTTCTTC
CSVGQFGGAEQFF
>TRBJ1-1|-|TRBV19|-
TGTGCCAGTAGTATAGGTGGGGGCGCGTGGACTGAAGCTTTCTTT
CASSIGGGAWTEAFF
>TRBJ1-5|-|TRBV7-9|-
TGTGCCAGCAGCTTAGACCTCCCCGGGGATCAGCCCCAGCATTTT
CASSLDLPGDQPQHF
>TRBJ2-2|-|TRBV6-4|-
TGTGCCTCCGGCGAGCGGGACACCGGGGAGCTGTTTTTT
CASGERDTGELFF